What follows are 27 T cell receptor beta chains derived from one specimen sequenced in a study of blood T cell repertoires in COVID-19. The table came from immunoSEQ multiplex PCR; TCRdb's copy has only in-frame clones and leaves some out. The sample comprises a few hundred thousand clones, approximately 85% of which are singletons, and about 2% rests with the top ten. The sequenced sample consisted of PBMCs or T cells enriched from blood (not recorded which). These receptors all stem from a young man who had recovered from COVID-19.

The chain joins TRBV18 to TRBJ2-6; tentative D call: TRBD2 (5 bases). From germline, CDR1 is KGHSH and CDR2 LQKENI. Trimming removed 0 bases from V and 1 base from J, with 10 bases in between. The CDR3 loop spans 17 amino acids. The CDR3 DNA follows: TGTGCCAGCTCACCACCACTGCCGGGGTCTGGGGCCAACGTCCTGACTTTC. It codes for CASSPPLPGSGANVLTF. Drawing the rest from reference TRBV18 and TRBJ2-6, the complete variable domain is NAGVMQNPRHLVRRRGQEARLRCSPMKGHSHVYWYRQLPEEGLKFMVYLQKENIIDESGMPKERFSAEFPKEGPSILRIQQVVRGDSAAYFCASSPPLPGSGANVLTFGAGSRLTVL.

V and J are TRBV30 and TRBJ1-2, with TRBD1 as a possible D gene (6 bases). The CDR3 loop spans 15 amino acids. Germline lookup yields CDR1 GTSNPN and CDR2 SVGIG (reference sequence). Deletions cut 5 bases from V and 10 bases from J, with 26 bases between. CDR3 nucleotides: TGTGCCTGGTTGCCAACAGGGAGAAAAGCCCTTGACTACACCTTC. It is translated as CAWLPTGRKALDYTF.

This clone was detected only a few times. The chain employs TRBV7-2 and TRBJ1-3, with 7 bases identical to TRBD1. Losses at the gene ends were 5 bases for V and 0 bases for J; bases not matched to a gene: 7. The length of the CDR3 is 16 residues. Germline CDR1 reads SGHTA; CDR2 reads FQGNSA. CDR3 in DNA: TGTGCCAGCAGCACCCGACAGGGAAGCTCTGGAAACACCATATATTTT. Residues: CASSTRQGSSGNTIYF.

The chain combines TRBV20-1 with TRBJ2-7; 7 nucleotides agree with TRBD1. The germline gives CDR1 DFQATT, CDR2 SNEGSKA (reference sequence). V was pared by 5 bases and J by 6 bases, with 4 bases of the junction left unmatched. This CDR3 has 11 amino acids. The CDR3 spells CSAYTGVEQYF. CDR3 sequence (DNA): TGCAGTGCTTACACAGGGGTCGAGCAGTACTTC.

This clone was observed once. The chain combines TRBV2 with TRBJ2-1, with D perhaps matching TRBD2 (6 bases). Germline CDR1 reads SNHLY; CDR2 reads FYNNEI. Trimming took 0 bases from V and 8 from J, leaving 11 bases between them. The CDR3 runs to 14 residues. CDR3 protein: CASSEAGGPDEQFF. The CDR3 DNA is TGTGCCAGCAGTGAAGCAGGAGGGCCGGATGAGCAGTTCTTC.

This clone was recorded once. J is TRBJ1-1 and V is TRBV30; D is uncertain. Per germline, CDR1 GTSNPN and CDR2 SVGIG (reference sequence). Trimming cost V 7 bases and J 3 bases, with 9 bases left between them. The CDR3 is 11 residues long. CDR3 protein: CALTRDTEAFF. The DNA of the CDR3 is TGTGCCTTAACACGGGACACTGAAGCTTTCTTT.

The J gene is TRBJ2-7, the V gene TRBV18; D unclear. Germline values: CDR1 KGHSH, CDR2 LQKENI. There are 13 residues in the CDR3. Trimming left V 2 bases short and J 3 bases short, with 8 bases between. CDR3 sequence (DNA): TGTGCCAGCTCACCAGAGGATGACTACGAGCAGTACTTC. This translates into CASSPEDDYEQYF.

V is TRBV11-1 and J is TRBJ2-1, with TRBD2 matching over 7 bases. Germline lookup yields CDR1 SGHAT and CDR2 FQDESV (reference sequence). Trimming took 1 base from V and 7 from J; bases not matched to a gene: 1. The CDR3 extends over 13 amino acids. Here the CDR3 DNA reads TGTGCCAGCAGCTTAGGGGAGGGAAATGAGCAGTTCTTC. Encoded protein: CASSLGEGNEQFF.

Only one count was recorded for this clone. The chain couples TRBV3-1 (or the pseudogene TRBV3-2) to TRBJ1-3; D unresolved. With 1 base removed from V and 0 bases from J, the gap between germline ends came to 4 bases. Germline assignment: CDR1 LGHDT and CDR2 YNNKEL (reference sequence). This CDR3 contains 14 residues. The CDR3 spells CASSQVYSGNTIYF. The CDR3 region has the DNA TGTGCCAGCAGCCAAGTCTACTCTGGAAACACCATATATTTT.

This clone was seen once. The rearrangement links TRBV29-1 to TRBJ1-5; D ambiguous. The CDR3 length is 15 residues. CDR1 is SQVTM, CDR2 ANQGSEA, per germline. V lost 1 base and J lost 4, with 14 bases in between. The CDR3 DNA sequence: TGCAGCGTTGAAGTTGGAGGGTTGGGTAATCAGCCCCAGCATTTT. Amino acid sequence: CSVEVGGLGNQPQHF.

Of note for this clone: Its ends do not fully match the called genes, so a read error is possible. V is TRBV7-2 and J is TRBJ1-1, with D perhaps matching TRBD1 (5 bases). The CDR3 is 13 amino acids. The V gene's germline CDR1 is SGHTA and CDR2 FQGNSA. CDR3 region: CASSLEPDSSGRF. As DNA, the CDR3 is TGTGCCAGCAGCTTAGAACCCGACAGTTCTGGGCGTTTT.

This clone was seen once. This chain links TRBV7-9 with TRBJ1-4; D unclear. Germline CDR1 SEHNR, CDR2 FQNEAQ (reference sequence). The CDR3 consists of 14 residues. The V end was cut by 8 bases, the J end by 7 bases, with 17 bases between. The CDR3, as DNA: TGTGCCAGCTTGGCTGGGGTTGAGGGTGAAAAACTGTTTTTT. Encoded protein: CASLAGVEGEKLFF.

This clone was seen only a few times. The chain links TRBV5-1 to TRBJ2-2; D gene ambiguous. The CDR3 contains 14 residues. CDR1 and CDR2 from the germline V gene are SGHRS and YFSETQ. V lost 0 bases and J 7 bases, leaving 10 bases between the germline ends. The CDR3 is CASSLGPTGGELFF. The CDR3 nucleotides read TGCGCCAGCAGCTTGGGTCCGACTGGCGGGGAGCTGTTTTTT. Full variable domain (missing parts from reference TRBV5-1 and TRBJ2-2): KAGVTQTPRYLIKTRGQQVTLSCSPISGHRSVSWYQQTPGQGLQFLFEYFSETQRNKGNFPGRFSGRQFSNSRSEMNVSTLELGDSALYLCASSLGPTGGELFFGEGSRLTVL.

The chain recombines TRBV11-2 with TRBJ1-1; D call uncertain. This CDR3 spans 15 amino acids. V lost 0 bases and J 1 base, leaving 9 bases between the germline ends. In germline, CDR1 is SGHAT, CDR2 FQNNGV. The CDR3 sequence is CASSLEPGRNTEAFF. CDR3 DNA: TGTGCCAGCAGCTTAGAGCCGGGGAGGAACACTGAAGCTTTCTTT.

V usage is TRBV2 and J usage is TRBJ2-7; tentatively, D is TRBD1 (7 bases). The ends were cut back, 5 bases at V and 4 bases at J, with 15 bases in the middle. Germline V CDR1 and CDR2: SNHLY, FYNNEI. The CDR3 sequence is 14 residues long. The CDR3 region is CASSPRGTEYEQYF. CDR3 nucleotides: TGTGCCAGCAGTCCCCGGGGGACAGAGTACGAGCAGTACTTC. Full variable domain (outside the CDR3, taken from reference TRBV2 and TRBJ2-7): EPEVTQTPSHQVTQMGQEVILRCVPISNHLYFYWYRQILGQKVEFLVSFYNNEISEKSEIFDDQFSVERPDGSNFTLKIRSTKLEDSAMYFCASSPRGTEYEQYFGPGTRLTVT.

V usage is TRBV6-1 and J usage is TRBJ1-2; possible D gene TRBD1, 6 bases. V lost 1 base and J 4 bases, leaving 16 bases between the germline ends. The CDR3 is made up of 16 amino acids. Germline lookup yields CDR1 MNHNS and CDR2 SASEGT. As DNA, the CDR3 is TGTGCCAGCAGTGAAGGCCGGTTGAGGGGGACCTATGGCTACACCTTC. It encodes CASSEGRLRGTYGYTF.

This clone was counted only a few times. This chain connects TRBV6-5 to TRBJ2-2, with 7 bases lining up with TRBD1. The CDR3 consists of 15 residues. V shed 6 bases and J 5 bases; nucleotides not matched to a gene: 9. Germline V gives CDR1 MNHEY, CDR2 SVGAGI. CDR3 DNA: TGTGCCAGCAGCCCGGGACAGCTAAGGACCGGGGAGCTGTTTTTT. Amino acid sequence: CASSPGQLRTGELFF.

The CDR3 spells CASSLLAGSNYGYTF. CDR3 DNA sequence: TGTGCCAGCAGCCTCTTGGCAGGGTCTAACTATGGCTACACCTTC. The chain joins TRBV9 to TRBJ1-2, with D perhaps matching TRBD1 (5 bases). The CDR3 consists of 15 residues. Trimming stripped 4 bases from V and 0 bases from J, with 13 bases between. Germline V gives CDR1 SGDLS, CDR2 YYNGEE. The full variable domain, in which reference TRBV9 and TRBJ1-2 provide the parts outside the CDR3, is DSGVTQTPKHLITATGQRVTLRCSPRSGDLSVYWYQQSLDQGLQFLIQYYNGEERAKGNILERFSAQQFPDLHSELNLSSLELGDSALYFCASSLLAGSNYGYTFGSGTRLTVV.

V gene TRBV7-2 combines with J gene TRBJ2-1; 8 nucleotides line up with TRBD1. CDR1 SGHTA and CDR2 FQGNSA come from the germline V gene. J lost 4 bases, V lost 2 bases, and 4 bases had no gene match. The length of the CDR3 is 15 residues. CDR3 amino acids: CASSLWGTGYNEQFF. The CDR3 bases are TGTGCCAGCAGCTTATGGGGGACAGGTTACAATGAGCAGTTCTTC.

The chain recombines TRBV18 with TRBJ1-1, with 9 bases matching TRBD1. CDR1 KGHSH and CDR2 LQKENI come from the germline V gene. Unmatched junction bases numbered 2, after V lost 2 bases and J lost 1 base. The CDR3 covers 15 residues. The CDR3 spells CASSPMTGGNTEAFF. The CDR3 DNA is TGTGCCAGCTCACCAATGACAGGGGGGAACACTGAAGCTTTCTTT. Full variable domain (missing parts from reference TRBV18 and TRBJ1-1): NAGVMQNPRHLVRRRGQEARLRCSPMKGHSHVYWYRQLPEEGLKFMVYLQKENIIDESGMPKERFSAEFPKEGPSILRIQQVVRGDSAAYFCASSPMTGGNTEAFFGQGTRLTVV.

This sequence joins TRBV24-1 and TRBJ1-1; D might be TRBD1 (5 bases). The CDR3 contains 15 residues. Trimming took off 2 bases at V and 1 base at J, with 10 bases between the two ends. Germline loops: CDR1 KGHDR, CDR2 SFDVKD. The CDR3 is CATSDSRQGNTEAFF. CDR3 bases: TGTGCCACCAGTGATTCGCGGCAGGGGAACACTGAAGCTTTCTTT.

Turning to this clone: The junction differs from germline at one of its ends, possibly a read error. The rearrangement joins TRBV7-7 to TRBJ2-5; the match to TRBD2 covers 15 bases. This CDR3 is built from 21 residues. Germline V gives CDR1 SSHAT, CDR2 FNYEAQ (reference sequence). CDR3 sequence: CASSLAAWTSGGAMRQETQYF. The CDR3 DNA reads as TGTGCTAGCAGCTTAGCGGCTTGGACTAGCGGGGGGGCGATGAGGCAAGAGACCCAGTACTTC. The variable domain in full, completed from reference TRBV7-7 and TRBJ2-5, reads GAGVSQSPRYKVTKRGQDVTLRCDPISSHATLYWYQQALGQGPEFLTYFNYEAQPDKSGLPSDRFSAERPEGSISTLTIQRTEQRDSAMYRCASSLAAWTSGGAMRQETQYFGPGTRLLVL.

This clone was recorded a few times. The V call is TRBV27, the J call TRBJ1-2; TRBD1 might be the D (6 bases). The V end was cut by 5 bases, the J end by 7 bases, with 20 bases between. This CDR3 has 15 amino acids. Germline V lookup: CDR1 MNHEY, CDR2 SMNVEV (reference sequence). For the CDR3, the DNA is TGTGCCAGCAGTCTGACAGGTATAACTTCGGGTGGCTACACCTTC. Residues: CASSLTGITSGGYTF.

The chain employs TRBV12-3 or TRBV12-4 and TRBJ1-1; no firm D call. The CDR3 contains 13 residues. V was pared by 2 bases and J by 1 base, with 5 bases between. The CDR3 protein is CASSLSPNTEAFF. DNA for the CDR3: TGTGCCAGCAGTTTAAGCCCGAACACTGAAGCTTTCTTT.

The count of this clone is one. The rearrangement links TRBV7-3 to TRBJ1-1; TRBD1 matches at 8 bases. There are 13 residues in the CDR3. V was clipped by 8 bases and J by 5 bases; unmatched bases: 7. Germline CDR1 reads SGHTA; CDR2 reads FQGTGA. Written as DNA, the CDR3 is TGTGCCAGCGGAAAGACAGGGGCGACTGAAGCTTTCTTT. Its translation: CASGKTGATEAFF.

The V call is TRBV6-5, the J call TRBJ1-1; a weak D match, TRBD1 (5 bases). The V end was cut by 0 bases, the J end by 3 bases, with 8 bases between. The germline CDR1 and CDR2 sequences are MNHEY and SVGAGI. The CDR3 totals 14 residues. The CDR3 DNA sequence: TGTGCCAGCAGTTACTCGCGGGGGGACACTGAAGCTTTCTTT. Residues: CASSYSRGDTEAFF.

This clone occurred once. The V and J genes are TRBV12-3 or TRBV12-4 and TRBJ1-1; D remains ambiguous. The CDR3 totals 12 residues. The germline V and J ends were trimmed by 5 bases and 5 bases, with 9 bases remaining between them. The CDR3 is CASSPPRTEAFF. The CDR3 DNA is TGTGCCAGCAGTCCCCCGAGGACTGAAGCTTTCTTT.